The 14 T cell receptor beta chains listed next were all sequenced from one sample in a study of blood T cell repertoires in COVID-19 (TCRdb year 2020). The library was built by means of the immunoSEQ multiplex PCR assay. TCRdb limited this immuneACCESS table to in-frame rearrangements with V and J called. A share of clones is missing; checked studies link under half to unresolved V genes, and the rest is unexplained. The sample table holds more than 300,000 clones, of which approximately 84% were seen once. The top ten clonotypes cover 10% of the sample. The specimen sequenced was PBMCs or T cells enriched from blood (not recorded which). The receptors derive from a woman aged 18-30 years who had recovered from COVID-19.

The chain combines TRBV19 with TRBJ1-4; possible D gene TRBD1, 5 bases. V lost 4 bases to trimming and J lost 3 bases, with 12 bases between them. Germline CDR1 is LNHDA and CDR2 is SQIVND (reference sequence). There are 15 residues in the CDR3. The CDR3 DNA is TGTGCCAGTAGTACCCGGCCGACAGCTAATGAAAAACTGTTTTTT. Translation: CASSTRPTANEKLFF.

V gene TRBV6-5 combines with J gene TRBJ1-1; TRBD1 matches at 10 bases. With 6 bases clipped from V and 8 bases from J, the junction kept 12 bases outside the gene matches. Germline CDR1 is MNHEY and CDR2 is SVGAGI. CDR3 length: 15 amino acids. The CDR3 spells CASSPGQGLLVEAFF. For the CDR3, the DNA is TGTGCCAGCAGCCCGGGACAGGGGTTGTTGGTGGAAGCTTTCTTT.

This sequence joins TRBV9 and TRBJ1-1, with no clear D. Trimming removed 0 bases at V and 5 bases at J, with 5 bases between. Germline CDR1 is SGDLS and CDR2 is YYNGEE. This CDR3 contains 12 residues. The CDR3 spells CASSVVDTEAFF. Here the CDR3 DNA reads TGTGCCAGCAGCGTAGTAGATACTGAAGCTTTCTTT.

The V and J genes are TRBV5-1 and TRBJ1-2; maybe TRBD1 (5 bases). The V and J ends lost 0 bases and 8 bases respectively, with 17 bases between them. Germline values: CDR1 SGHRS, CDR2 YFSETQ. The CDR3 spans 15 residues. CDR3 loop: CASSLVGREGGGYTF. CDR3 nucleotides: TGCGCCAGCAGCTTGGTGGGCAGGGAGGGAGGCGGCTACACCTTC. The full variable domain, rest sourced from reference TRBV5-1 and TRBJ1-2, is KAGVTQTPRYLIKTRGQQVTLSCSPISGHRSVSWYQQTPGQGLQFLFEYFSETQRNKGNFPGRFSGRQFSNSRSEMNVSTLELGDSALYLCASSLVGREGGGYTFGSGTRLTVV.

The gene calls are TRBV4-2 and TRBJ2-2, with 8 bases fitting TRBD2. The CDR3 is made up of 15 amino acids. Germline V gives CDR1 LGHNA, CDR2 YNFKEQ. Trimming removed 4 bases from V and 0 bases from J; junction bases left unmatched: 1. CDR3 in DNA: TGTGCCAGCAGCCTTAGCGGGACGAACACCGGGGAGCTGTTTTTT. Translating it yields CASSLSGTNTGELFF.

The chain couples TRBV25-1 to TRBJ2-3; the D is unclear. Germline CDR1 is MGHDK and CDR2 is SYGVNS. Trimming removed 0 bases from V and 2 bases from J, with 3 bases in between. The CDR3 consists of 13 residues. CDR3 loop: CASSEYITDTQYF. The DNA of the CDR3 is TGTGCCAGCAGTGAATATATCACAGATACGCAGTATTTT.

The CDR3 loop is CASGTGEKLFF. Written as DNA, the CDR3 is TGTGCCAGCGGCACGGGGGAAAAACTGTTTTTT. The chain recombines TRBV3-1 (or the pseudogene TRBV3-2) with TRBJ1-4; D unresolved. Trimming pared 8 bases from V and 8 bases from J, leaving 9 bases between. This CDR3 contains 11 residues. Per germline, CDR1 LGHDT and CDR2 YNNKEL (reference sequence).

The CDR3, as DNA: TGTGCCAGCAGCCAAGAAGCGGGGGAGCCCACCGGGGAGCTGTTTTTT. Translating gives CASSQEAGEPTGELFF. The chain recombines TRBV4-2 with TRBJ2-2, with 8 bases matching TRBD2. Germline lookup yields CDR1 LGHNA and CDR2 YNFKEQ. Trimming removed 0 bases from V and 4 bases from J; junction bases left unmatched: 4. This CDR3 is 16 amino acids long.

This chain links TRBV12-2 with TRBJ1-6; TRBD1, the table's D call, was not compared with the DNA. TRBV12-2 is given as a pseudogene. The CDR3 has 15 amino acids. The CDR3 here is CASRQTTGLVGPLHF. The DNA for the CDR3 is TGTGCAAGTCGCCAGACGACAGGACTTGTTGGTCCCCTCCACTTT.

The chain combines TRBV11-2 with TRBJ1-1; TRBD1 matches at 8 bases. The CDR3 sequence is 16 residues long. V shed 0 bases, J shed 7 bases, and the junction held 10 bases outside the gene matches. Germline V gene lookup returns CDR1 SGHAT and CDR2 FQNNGV. CDR3 sequence (DNA): TGTGCCAGCAGCTTAGATCCGTCAGGGGGCCAGGTTGAAGCTTTCTTT. Its protein product is CASSLDPSGGQVEAFF.

This clone came up once. Different DNA sequences within this sample yield the same CDR3. The rearrangement links TRBV7-9 to TRBJ1-1; D might be TRBD1 (6 bases). The CDR3 runs to 13 residues. Looked up from germline, CDR1 is SEHNR and CDR2 is FQNEAQ (reference sequence). Trimming removed 5 bases at V and 1 base at J, with 8 bases between. CDR3 in amino acids: CASSPQGNTEAFF. CDR3 nucleotides: TGTGCCAGCAGCCCACAGGGGAACACTGAAGCTTTCTTT. Looking up the rest from reference TRBV7-9 and TRBJ1-1 gives the full variable domain: DTGVSQNPRHKITKRGQNVTFRCDPISEHNRLYWYRQTLGQGPEFLTYFQNEAQLEKSRLLSDRFSAERPKGSFSTLEIQRTEQGDSAMYLCASSPQGNTEAFFGQGTRLTVV.

This CDR3 reads CASSLDSDIQYF. In DNA, the CDR3 is TGTGCCAGCAGCTTGGATAGCGACATTCAGTACTTC. V is TRBV7-9 and J is TRBJ2-4; the D gene is possibly TRBD2 (5 bases). V lost 3 bases, J lost 8 bases, and 8 bases lay in between. CDR3 length: 12 residues. In germline, CDR1 is SEHNR, CDR2 FQNEAQ (reference sequence).

J is TRBJ1-1 and V is TRBV10-3; D call uncertain. The CDR3 is made up of 15 amino acids. Germline loops: CDR1 ENHRY, CDR2 SYGVKD. The germline V and J ends were trimmed by 0 bases and 0 bases, with 8 bases remaining between them. CDR3 sequence: CAISESVGMNTEAFF. The DNA for the CDR3 is TGTGCCATCAGTGAGTCGGTGGGCATGAACACTGAAGCTTTCTTT.

The CDR3 reads CASLSYNEQFF. The CDR3 bases are TGTGCCAGCCTCTCCTACAATGAGCAGTTCTTC. This chain joins TRBV28 and TRBJ2-1; D is ambiguous. The CDR3 is 11 residues long. Trimming took off 8 bases at V and 0 bases at J, with 2 bases between the two ends. Per the germline V gene, CDR1 is MDHEN and CDR2 is SYDVKM.